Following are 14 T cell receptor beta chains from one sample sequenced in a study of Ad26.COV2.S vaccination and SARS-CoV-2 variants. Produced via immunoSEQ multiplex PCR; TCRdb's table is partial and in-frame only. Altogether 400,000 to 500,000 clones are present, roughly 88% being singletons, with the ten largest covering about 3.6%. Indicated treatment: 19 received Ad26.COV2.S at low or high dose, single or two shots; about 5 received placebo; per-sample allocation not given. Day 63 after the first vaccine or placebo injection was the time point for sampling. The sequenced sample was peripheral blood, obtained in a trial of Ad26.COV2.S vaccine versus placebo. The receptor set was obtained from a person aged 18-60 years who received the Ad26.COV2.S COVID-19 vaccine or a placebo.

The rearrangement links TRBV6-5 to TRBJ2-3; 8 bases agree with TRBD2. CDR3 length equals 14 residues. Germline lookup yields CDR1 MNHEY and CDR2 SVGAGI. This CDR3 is CASGGGGYTDTQYF. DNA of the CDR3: TGTGCAAGCGGGGGAGGGGGATACACAGATACGCAGTATTTT.

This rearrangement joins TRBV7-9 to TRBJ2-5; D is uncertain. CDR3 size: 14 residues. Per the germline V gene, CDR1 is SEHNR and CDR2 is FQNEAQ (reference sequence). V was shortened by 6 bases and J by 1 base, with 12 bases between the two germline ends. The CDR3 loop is CASSPQGAQETQYF. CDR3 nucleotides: TGTGCCAGCAGTCCTCAAGGAGCCCAAGAGACCCAGTACTTC.

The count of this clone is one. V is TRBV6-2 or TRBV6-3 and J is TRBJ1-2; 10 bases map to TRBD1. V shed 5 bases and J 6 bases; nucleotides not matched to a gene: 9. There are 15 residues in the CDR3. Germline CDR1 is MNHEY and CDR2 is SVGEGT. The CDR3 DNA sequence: TGTGCCAGCAGTAACCGGGACAGGGGATCCCATGGCTACACCTTC. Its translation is CASSNRDRGSHGYTF.

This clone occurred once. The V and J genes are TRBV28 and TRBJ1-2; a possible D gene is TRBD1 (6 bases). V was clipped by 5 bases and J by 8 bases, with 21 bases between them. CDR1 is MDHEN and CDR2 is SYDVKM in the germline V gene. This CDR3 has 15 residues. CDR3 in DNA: TGTGCCAGCAGTCCCCTAGGGGGGACCCTGGGGGGCTACACCTTC. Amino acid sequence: CASSPLGGTLGGYTF.

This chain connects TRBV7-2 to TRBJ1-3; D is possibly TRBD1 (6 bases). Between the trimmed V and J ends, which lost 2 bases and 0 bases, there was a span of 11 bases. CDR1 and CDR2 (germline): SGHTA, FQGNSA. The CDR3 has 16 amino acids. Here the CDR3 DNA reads TGTGCCAGCAGCTTACGGCAGGGGTTCTCTGGAAACACCATATATTTT. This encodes CASSLRQGFSGNTIYF.

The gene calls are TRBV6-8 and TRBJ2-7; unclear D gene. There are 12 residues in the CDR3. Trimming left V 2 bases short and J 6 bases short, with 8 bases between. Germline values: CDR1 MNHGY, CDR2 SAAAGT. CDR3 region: CASSYPDVEQYF. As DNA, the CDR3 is TGTGCCAGCAGTTACCCTGACGTCGAGCAGTACTTC.

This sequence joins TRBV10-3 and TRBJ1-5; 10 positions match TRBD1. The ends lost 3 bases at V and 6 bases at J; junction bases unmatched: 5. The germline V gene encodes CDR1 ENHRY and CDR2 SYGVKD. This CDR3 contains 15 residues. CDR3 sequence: CAISDRDRGFQPQHF. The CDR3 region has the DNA TGTGCCATCAGTGATCGGGACAGGGGTTTTCAGCCCCAGCATTTT.

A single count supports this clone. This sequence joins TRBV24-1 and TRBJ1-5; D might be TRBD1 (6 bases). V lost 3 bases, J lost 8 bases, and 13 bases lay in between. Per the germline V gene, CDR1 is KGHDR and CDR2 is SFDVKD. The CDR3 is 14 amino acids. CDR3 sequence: CATSDEQGWKPQHF. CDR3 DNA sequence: TGTGCCACCAGTGATGAACAGGGATGGAAGCCCCAGCATTTT.

CDR3 in DNA: TGTGCCAGCAGCCCCCTGGCGGGGGGAGGCACAGATACGCAGTATTTT. It translates to CASSPLAGGGTDTQYF. The genes are TRBV3-1 (or the pseudogene TRBV3-2) and TRBJ2-3; 8 positions agree with TRBD2. The CDR3 length is 16 residues. Germline V CDR1 and CDR2: LGHDT, YNNKEL (reference sequence). Germline trimming cut 4 bases from V and 1 base from J; bases unmatched to any gene: 7.

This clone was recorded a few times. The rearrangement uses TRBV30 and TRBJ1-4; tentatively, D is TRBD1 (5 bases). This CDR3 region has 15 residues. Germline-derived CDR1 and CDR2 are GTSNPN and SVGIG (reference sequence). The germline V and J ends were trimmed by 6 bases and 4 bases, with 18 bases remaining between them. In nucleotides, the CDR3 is TGTGCCTGTCCAGAGGCAGGGCTACTTAATGAAAAACTGTTTTTT. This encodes CACPEAGLLNEKLFF.

The CDR3 spells CASSLLGGDNQPQHF. DNA of the CDR3: TGTGCCAGCAGCTTATTGGGGGGTGACAATCAGCCCCAGCATTTT. The rearrangement uses TRBV7-9 and TRBJ1-5; possible D gene TRBD1, 5 bases. The V end lost 2 bases, the J end lost 3 bases, and 11 bases lay between the germline ends. Germline V lookup: CDR1 SEHNR, CDR2 FQNEAQ (reference sequence). The CDR3 is 15 residues long. Combining the CDR3 with reference TRBV7-9 and TRBJ1-5 gives the whole variable domain DTGVSQNPRHKITKRGQNVTFRCDPISEHNRLYWYRQTLGQGPEFLTYFQNEAQLEKSRLLSDRFSAERPKGSFSTLEIQRTEQGDSAMYLCASSLLGGDNQPQHFGDGTRLSIL.

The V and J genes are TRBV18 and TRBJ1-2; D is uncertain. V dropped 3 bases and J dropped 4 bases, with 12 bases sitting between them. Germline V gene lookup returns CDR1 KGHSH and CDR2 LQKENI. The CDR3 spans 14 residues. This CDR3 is CASSPRSGSYGYTF. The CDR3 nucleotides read TGTGCCAGCTCACCGAGGTCGGGGTCCTATGGCTACACCTTC.

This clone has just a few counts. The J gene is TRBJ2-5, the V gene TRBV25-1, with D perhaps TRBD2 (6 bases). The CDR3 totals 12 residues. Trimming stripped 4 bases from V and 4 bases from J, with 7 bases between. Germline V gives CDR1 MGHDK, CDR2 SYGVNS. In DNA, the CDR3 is TGTGCCAGCAGTGGGAGGGGAGAGACCCAGTACTTC. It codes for CASSGRGETQYF.

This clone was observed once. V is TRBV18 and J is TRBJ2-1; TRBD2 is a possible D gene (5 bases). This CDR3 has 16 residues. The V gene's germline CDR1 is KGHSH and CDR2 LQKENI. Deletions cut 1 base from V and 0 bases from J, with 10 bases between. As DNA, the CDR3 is TGTGCCAGCTCACCACTAGAGCGGAACTCCTACAATGAGCAGTTCTTC. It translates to CASSPLERNSYNEQFF.